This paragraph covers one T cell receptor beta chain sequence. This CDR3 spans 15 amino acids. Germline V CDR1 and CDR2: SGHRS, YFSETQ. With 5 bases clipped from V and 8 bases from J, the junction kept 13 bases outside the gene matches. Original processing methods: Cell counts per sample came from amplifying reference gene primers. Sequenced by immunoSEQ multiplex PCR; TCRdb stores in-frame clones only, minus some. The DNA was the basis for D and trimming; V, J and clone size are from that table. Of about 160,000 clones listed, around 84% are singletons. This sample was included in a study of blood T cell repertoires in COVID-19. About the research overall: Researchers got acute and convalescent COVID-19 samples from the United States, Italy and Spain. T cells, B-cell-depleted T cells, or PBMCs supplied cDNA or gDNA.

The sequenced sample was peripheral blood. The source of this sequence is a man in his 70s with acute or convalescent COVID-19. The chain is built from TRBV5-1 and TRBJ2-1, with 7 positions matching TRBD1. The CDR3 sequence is CASSQGQAGVDEQFF. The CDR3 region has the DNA TGCGCCAGCAGTCAAGGACAGGCGGGTGTCGATGAGCAGTTCTTC.